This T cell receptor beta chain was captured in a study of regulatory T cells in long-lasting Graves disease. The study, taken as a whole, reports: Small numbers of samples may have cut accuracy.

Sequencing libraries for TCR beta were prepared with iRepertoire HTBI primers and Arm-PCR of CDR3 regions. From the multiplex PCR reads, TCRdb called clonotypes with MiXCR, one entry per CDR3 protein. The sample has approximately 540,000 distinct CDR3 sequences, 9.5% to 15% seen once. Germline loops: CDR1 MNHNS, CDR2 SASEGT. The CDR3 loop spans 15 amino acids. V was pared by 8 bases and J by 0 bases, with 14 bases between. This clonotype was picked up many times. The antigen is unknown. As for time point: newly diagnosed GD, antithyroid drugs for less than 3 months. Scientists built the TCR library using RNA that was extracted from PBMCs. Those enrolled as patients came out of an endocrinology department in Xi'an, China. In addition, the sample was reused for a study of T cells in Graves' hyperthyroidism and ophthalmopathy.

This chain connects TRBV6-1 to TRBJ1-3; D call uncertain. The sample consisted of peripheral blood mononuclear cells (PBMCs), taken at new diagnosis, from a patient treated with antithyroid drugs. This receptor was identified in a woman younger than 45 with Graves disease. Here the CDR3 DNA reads TGTGCCAGCTTGGGCTTCGGAAGCTCTGGAAACACCATATATTTT. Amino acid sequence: CASLGFGSSGNTIYF.